This paragraph reports one T cell receptor beta chain. Its antigen is still unknown. Time point described: week 35, safety follow-up. A 20-mer mutant IDH1 peptide at 300 ug was injected subcutaneously with topical imiquimod. The repertoire was sequenced with immunoSEQ multiplex PCR; TCRdb's copy has only in-frame clones and lacks some. The sample has about 54,000 clones, about 85% seen once. These data come from a study of a mutant IDH1 vaccine in newly diagnosed glioma. CDR1 SGHNT and CDR2 YYREEE come from the germline V gene (reference sequence). This CDR3 region has 14 residues. Trimming shortened V by 1 base and J by 2 bases, and 6 bases separated the two germline ends.

Here the sequenced sample was PBMCs, taken from a glioma patient whose treatment included an IDH1 peptide vaccine. This receptor was identified in a woman aged 18-29 years with glioma. This sequence joins TRBV5-4 and TRBJ1-4, with unresolved D. CDR3 in amino acids: CASSLIGTNEKLFF. As DNA, the CDR3 is TGTGCCAGCAGCTTGATCGGCACTAATGAAAAACTGTTTTTT.